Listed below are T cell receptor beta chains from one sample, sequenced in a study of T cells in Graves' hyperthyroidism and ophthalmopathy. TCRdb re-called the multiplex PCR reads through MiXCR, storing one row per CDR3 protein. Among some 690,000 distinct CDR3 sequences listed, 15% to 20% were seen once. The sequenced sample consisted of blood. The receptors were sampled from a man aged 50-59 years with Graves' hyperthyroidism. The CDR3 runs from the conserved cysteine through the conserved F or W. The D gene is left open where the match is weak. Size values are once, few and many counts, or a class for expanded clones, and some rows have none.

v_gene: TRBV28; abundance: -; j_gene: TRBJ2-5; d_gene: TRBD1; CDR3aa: CASSSSLQGWVKETQYF; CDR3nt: TGTGCCAGCAGTTCATCGCTACAGGGGTGGGTCAAAGAGACCCAGTACTTC
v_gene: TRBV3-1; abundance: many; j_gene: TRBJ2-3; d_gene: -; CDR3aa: CASSPRSSFADTQYF; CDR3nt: TGTGCCAGCAGCCCCCGGAGTAGCTTCGCAGATACGCAGTATTTT
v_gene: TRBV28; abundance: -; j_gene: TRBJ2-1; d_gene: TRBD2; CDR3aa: CAARGLAGVSEQFF; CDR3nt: TGTGCCGCGAGGGGACTAGCGGGAGTAAGTGAGCAGTTCTTC
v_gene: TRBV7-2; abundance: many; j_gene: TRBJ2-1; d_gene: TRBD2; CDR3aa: CASSLFGAGGPIHEQFF; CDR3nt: TGTGCCAGCAGCTTATTTGGCGCGGGAGGGCCTATCCATGAGCAGTTCTTC
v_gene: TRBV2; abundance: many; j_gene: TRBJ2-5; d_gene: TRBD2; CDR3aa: CASSEDPSGRLGETQYF; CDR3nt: TGTGCCAGCAGTGAAGACCCTAGCGGGCGTCTAGGGGAGACCCAGTACTTC
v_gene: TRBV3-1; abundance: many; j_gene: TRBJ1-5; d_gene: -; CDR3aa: CASSHQGPGNQPQHF; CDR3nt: TGTGCCAGCAGCCACCAGGGGCCGGGCAATCAGCCCCAGCATTTT
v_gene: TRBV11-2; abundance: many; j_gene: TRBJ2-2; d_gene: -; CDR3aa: CASSSQLVTGELFF; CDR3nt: TGTGCCAGCAGCTCCCAACTAGTCACCGGGGAGCTGTTTTTT
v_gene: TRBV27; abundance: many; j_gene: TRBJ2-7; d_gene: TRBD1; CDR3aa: CASRATGSSYEQYF; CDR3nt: TGTGCCAGCAGGGCGACAGGGAGTAGCTACGAGCAGTACTTC
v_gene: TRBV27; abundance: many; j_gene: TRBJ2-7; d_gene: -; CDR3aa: CASSNAAYEQYF; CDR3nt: TGTGCCAGCAGCAATGCAGCCTACGAGCAGTACTTC
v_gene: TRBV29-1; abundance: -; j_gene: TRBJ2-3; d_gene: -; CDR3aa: CSAARGRADTQYF; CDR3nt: TGCAGCGCCGCACGGGGGAGAGCAGATACGCAGTATTTT
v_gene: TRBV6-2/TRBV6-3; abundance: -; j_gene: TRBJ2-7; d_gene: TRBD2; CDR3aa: CASSPEGLAGPTYEQYF; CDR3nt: TGTGCCAGCAGTCCCGAGGGACTAGCGGGGCCAACCTACGAGCAGTACTTC
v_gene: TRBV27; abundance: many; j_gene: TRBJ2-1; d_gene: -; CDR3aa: CASSLLVHNEQFF; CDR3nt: TGTGCCAGCAGTTTATTGGTCCACAATGAGCAGTTCTTC
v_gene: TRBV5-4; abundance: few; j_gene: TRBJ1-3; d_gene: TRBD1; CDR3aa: CASSVAGQGSGNTIYF; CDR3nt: TGTGCCAGCAGCGTAGCGGGACAGGGCTCTGGAAACACCATATATTTT
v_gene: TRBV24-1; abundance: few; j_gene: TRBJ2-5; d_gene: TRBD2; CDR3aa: CATSDPSGRETQYF; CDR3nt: TGTGCCACCAGTGATCCTAGCGGGAGAGAGACCCAGTACTTC
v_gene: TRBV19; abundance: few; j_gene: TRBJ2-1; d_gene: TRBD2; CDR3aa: CASSSGTSGILYNEQFF; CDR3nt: TGTGCCAGTAGTTCAGGGACTAGCGGGATTCTTTACAATGAGCAGTTCTTC
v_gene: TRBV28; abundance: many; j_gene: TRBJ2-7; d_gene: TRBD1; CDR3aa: CASRMDRGRYEQYF; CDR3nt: TGTGCCAGCAGGATGGACAGGGGGCGATACGAGCAGTACTTC
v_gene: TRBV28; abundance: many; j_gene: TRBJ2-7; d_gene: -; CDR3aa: CASSQGTAHSYEQYF; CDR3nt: TGTGCCAGCAGTCAAGGAACAGCCCACTCCTACGAGCAGTACTTC